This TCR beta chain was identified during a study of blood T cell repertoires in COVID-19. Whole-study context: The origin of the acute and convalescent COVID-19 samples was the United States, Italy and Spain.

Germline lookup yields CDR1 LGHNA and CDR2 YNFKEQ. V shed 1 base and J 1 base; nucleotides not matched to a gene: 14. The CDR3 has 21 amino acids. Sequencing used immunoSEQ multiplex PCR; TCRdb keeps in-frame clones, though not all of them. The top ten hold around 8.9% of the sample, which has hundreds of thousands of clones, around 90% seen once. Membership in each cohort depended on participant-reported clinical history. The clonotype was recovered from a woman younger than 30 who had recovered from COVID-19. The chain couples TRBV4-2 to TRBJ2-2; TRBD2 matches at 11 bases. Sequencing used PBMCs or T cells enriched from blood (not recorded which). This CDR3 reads CASSQVTRGLAGGGNTGELFF. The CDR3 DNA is TGTGCCAGCAGCCAAGTAACGCGCGGCCTAGCGGGGGGAGGGAACACCGGGGAGCTGTTTTTT.